This passage covers 13 T cell receptor beta chains from one sample sequenced in a study of Tregs in tolerant kidney transplant recipients. Sequencing was performed with immunoSEQ multiplex PCR; in TCRdb, only in-frame clones are kept and a portion is missing. Of about 94,000 clones in the sample, 80% to 95% were seen once. The source material was CD4+ T cells from blood, sampled before the transplant. The receptors were gathered from a human donor who received a combined kidney and bone marrow transplant.

The chain uses TRBV9 and TRBJ1-2; 7 positions agree with TRBD1. The CDR3 is 16 amino acids. Germline trimming cut 3 bases from V and 4 bases from J; bases unmatched to any gene: 12. Germline V gene lookup returns CDR1 SGDLS and CDR2 YYNGEE. The CDR3 spells CASSAPQGQVGYGYTF. In nucleotides, the CDR3 is TGTGCCAGCAGCGCCCCACAGGGGCAAGTAGGCTATGGCTACACCTTC.

The chain employs TRBV29-1 and TRBJ2-5; 9 positions match TRBD2. Germline lookup yields CDR1 SQVTM and CDR2 ANQGSEA. There are 13 residues in the CDR3. The junction had 8 bases not matched to a gene; V was cut back by 7 bases and J by 5 bases. CDR3 bases: TGCAGCGCCGCTAGCGGGGTTCTCGAGACCCAGTACTTC. Protein: CSAASGVLETQYF.

The genes are TRBV7-2 and TRBJ2-7, with 8 bases aligning to TRBD2. CDR1 is SGHTA, CDR2 FQGNSA, per germline. The V segment lost 5 bases and the J segment 6 bases; nucleotides outside the gene matches: 9. The CDR3 has 14 amino acids. CDR3 region: CASSPTGGVAEQYF. The CDR3 nucleotides are TGTGCCAGCAGCCCCACCGGGGGGGTAGCCGAGCAGTACTTC.

The chain uses TRBV7-9 and TRBJ2-1, with D possibly matching TRBD2 (7 bases). Trimming pared 2 bases from V and 2 bases from J, leaving 13 bases between. The germline gives CDR1 SEHNR, CDR2 FQNEAQ (reference sequence). The CDR3 extends over 16 amino acids. CDR3 DNA: TGTGCCAGCAGCTTACGGCGGGGGCTGACCTACAATGAGCAGTTCTTC. Amino acid sequence: CASSLRRGLTYNEQFF.

Regarding this clone: Compared with germline, one end of the junction differs, possibly owing to a read error. The sample has other DNA sequences that encode this CDR3 too. The chain has TRBV5-1 and TRBJ1-6; unclear D gene. The CDR3 sequence is 16 residues long. Germline V gene lookup returns CDR1 SGHRS and CDR2 YFSETQ. The DNA for the CDR3 is TGCGCCAGCAGCTTGGAGAGAAACTCCTATAATTCCCCCCTCCACTTT. Translated: CASSLERNSYNSPLHF. The whole variable domain, remainder taken from reference TRBV5-1 and TRBJ1-6, is KAGVTQTPRYLIKTRGQQVTLSCSPISGHRSVSWYQQTPGQGLQFLFEYFSETQRNKGNFPGRFSGRQFSNSRSEMNVSTLELGDSALYLCASSLERNSYNSPLHFGNGTRLTVT.

The gene calls are TRBV2 and TRBJ1-5, with 9 bases aligning to TRBD1. V was pared by 6 bases and J by 1 base, with 7 bases of the junction left unmatched. Germline values: CDR1 SNHLY, CDR2 FYNNEI. The CDR3 covers 16 residues. The chain's CDR3 is CASRTDRGGSNQPQHF. The DNA for the CDR3 is TGTGCCAGCAGGACGGACAGGGGAGGAAGCAATCAGCCCCAGCATTTT.

The chain links TRBV18 to TRBJ2-1; possible D gene TRBD2, 5 bases. Per the germline V gene, CDR1 is KGHSH and CDR2 is LQKENI. The germline V and J ends were trimmed by 3 bases and 8 bases, with 8 bases remaining between them. The CDR3 consists of 12 residues. In DNA, the CDR3 is TGTGCCAGCTCACCGCGGGTGGATGAGCAGTTCTTC. As protein: CASSPRVDEQFF.

This rearrangement joins TRBV25-1 to TRBJ2-1; 9 nucleotides align to TRBD2. J was trimmed by 6 bases and V by 0 bases; bases with no gene match: 9. Germline CDR1 MGHDK, CDR2 SYGVNS. There are 17 residues in the CDR3. CDR3 loop: CASSEYSLAGSRNEQFF. The CDR3 DNA reads TGTGCCAGCAGTGAATACTCGCTAGCGGGAAGTCGCAATGAGCAGTTCTTC.

This chain uses TRBV29-1 with TRBJ1-2, with 10 positions matching TRBD1. CDR1 is SQVTM and CDR2 is ANQGSEA in the germline V gene. V gave up 3 bases and J gave up 6 bases; unmatched junction bases: 7. This CDR3 comprises 14 residues. The CDR3 nucleotides read TGCAGCGTTGACTCGACCGGGACAGGGGATGGCTACACCTTC. Protein product: CSVDSTGTGDGYTF. The full variable domain, in which reference TRBV29-1 and TRBJ1-2 provide the parts outside the CDR3, is SAVISQKPSRDICQRGTSLTIQCQVDSQVTMMFWYRQQPGQSLTLIATANQGSEATYESGFVIDKFPISRPNLTFSTLTVSNMSPEDSSIYLCSVDSTGTGDGYTFGSGTRLTVV.

This chain joins TRBV9 and TRBJ2-3, with TRBD2 matching 7 bases. The V gene's germline CDR1 is SGDLS and CDR2 YYNGEE. V trimming: 0 bases; J trimming: 3 bases; junction bases outside the gene matches: 4. The CDR3 is 15 amino acids. DNA for the CDR3: TGTGCCAGCAGCGTAGACCAGCGGGAAACAGATACGCAGTATTTT. This encodes CASSVDQRETDTQYF.

The chain employs TRBV28 and TRBJ1-4, with a tentative D call TRBD1 (6 bases). CDR1 and CDR2 from the germline V gene are MDHEN and SYDVKM. The CDR3 has 12 amino acids. CDR3 nucleotide sequence: TGTTCCACCGCCCAGGGGAATGAAAAACTGTTTTTT. It codes for CSTAQGNEKLFF.

The genes are TRBV7-9 and TRBJ2-1; D is unclear. In germline, CDR1 is SEHNR, CDR2 FQNEAQ (reference sequence). CDR3 length equals 14 residues. Deletions cut 5 bases from V and 3 bases from J, with 11 bases between. CDR3: CASSPFNVYNEQFF. The CDR3, as DNA: TGTGCCAGCAGCCCTTTTAATGTCTACAATGAGCAGTTCTTC.

The rearrangement uses TRBV28 and TRBJ2-3, with 9 bases lining up with TRBD2. Germline V gene data show CDR1 as MDHEN and CDR2 as SYDVKM. V was clipped by 3 bases and J by 0 bases; unmatched bases: 4. This CDR3 comprises 16 residues. The CDR3 nucleotides read TGTGCCAGCAGTTTCCTTACTAGCGGGAGCACAGATACGCAGTATTTT. Translating it yields CASSFLTSGSTDTQYF.